The 6 T cell receptor beta chains listed next were all sequenced from one sample in a study of cytomegalovirus exposure and HLA in healthy donors. Profiled with immunoSEQ multiplex PCR; TCRdb holds only in-frame clones, not every one. Of about 240,000 clones in the sample, approximately 86% were seen once. The sequenced sample was PBMCs. These receptors were obtained from a woman in her 30s in good health and CMV-seropositive.

V is TRBV4-1 and J is TRBJ2-1; D gene unclear. Germline CDR1 MGHRA, CDR2 YSYEKL. CDR3 size: 16 residues. Trimming pared 3 bases from V and 4 bases from J, leaving 16 bases between. This chain's CDR3 is CASSHPVLEQYNEQFF. DNA of the CDR3: TGCGCCAGCAGCCACCCTGTGCTAGAACAATACAATGAGCAGTTCTTC.

V usage is TRBV7-9 and J usage is TRBJ2-3, with D unclear. Germline CDR1 SEHNR, CDR2 FQNEAQ (reference sequence). This CDR3 has 11 residues. Trimming took 8 bases from V and 0 from J, leaving 3 bases between them. The CDR3 sequence is CASGSTDTQYF. In DNA form, the CDR3 reads TGTGCCAGCGGCAGCACAGATACGCAGTATTTT.

This clone was detected a few times. The chain has TRBV19 and TRBJ2-7; D possibly corresponds to TRBD1 (5 bases). V lost 5 bases to trimming and J lost 7 bases, with 12 bases between them. The germline V gene has CDR1 LNHDA and CDR2 SQIVND (reference sequence). This CDR3 has 12 residues. DNA for the CDR3: TGTGCCAGTAGTCGCGCTCAGGGAGAGCAGTACTTC. Translated: CASSRAQGEQYF.

Worth noting for this clone: The same CDR3 can be traced to other DNA sequences in this sample. CDR3 sequence: CASSFAENTEAFF. CDR3 DNA sequence: TGTGCCAGCAGTTTTGCAGAGAACACTGAAGCTTTCTTT. This chain links TRBV27 with TRBJ1-1; D uncertain. CDR1 and CDR2 (germline): MNHEY, SMNVEV (reference sequence). This CDR3 is built from 13 residues. Trimming took 3 bases from V and 1 from J, leaving 6 bases between them.

V usage is TRBV5-1 and J usage is TRBJ1-5; no clear D. This CDR3 spans 15 amino acids. CDR1 SGHRS and CDR2 YFSETQ come from the germline V gene. Trimming took 0 bases from V and 0 from J, leaving 7 bases between them. In DNA form, the CDR3 reads TGCGCCAGCAGCTTGGCTCCAGGTAGCAATCAGCCCCAGCATTTT. Protein: CASSLAPGSNQPQHF.

This chain joins TRBV27 and TRBJ1-2; 8 positions match TRBD1. This CDR3 region has 14 residues. V gave up 6 bases and J gave up 1 base; unmatched junction bases: 4. The germline CDR1 and CDR2 sequences are MNHEY and SMNVEV (reference sequence). CDR3 DNA sequence: TGTGCCAGCAGGGTCACAGGGGGTAACTATGGCTACACCTTC. Translating it yields CASRVTGGNYGYTF.